The rows below give T cell receptor beta chains drawn from one sample of a study of cytomegalovirus exposure and HLA in healthy donors. Produced via immunoSEQ multiplex PCR; TCRdb's table is partial and in-frame only. The ten top clones account for less than 1.2%, within a sample of about 46,000 clones. The sample taken for sequencing was PBMCs. These TCRs come from a woman between 35 and 50 years old in good health and CMV-seronegative. Each CDR3 is given without its conserved first and last residue. The order of the fields is V gene, J gene, CDR3 protein.

V: TRBV11-2
J: TRBJ2-7
CDR3: ASSFSRTESYEQY

V: TRBV28
J: TRBJ2-7
CDR3: ASSLLQQVQY

V: TRBV5-1
J: TRBJ1-3
CDR3: ASSVGVPSGNTIY

V: TRBV28
J: TRBJ2-7
CDR3: ASSSNRALYEQY

V: TRBV6-1
J: TRBJ2-1
CDR3: ASSEESGLLAYNEQF

V: TRBV29-1
J: TRBJ2-5
CDR3: SVEFASGQETQY

V: TRBV7-2
J: TRBJ2-1
CDR3: ASSYGTSGNEQF

V: TRBV7-6
J: TRBJ1-1
CDR3: ASRPGWGTEAF

V: TRBV9
J: TRBJ1-3
CDR3: ASSARTGKVSGNTIY

V: TRBV5-4
J: TRBJ1-2
CDR3: ASSQGAGGYT

V: TRBV18
J: TRBJ1-3
CDR3: ASSPGQRDAGNTIY

V: TRBV5-4
J: TRBJ2-2
CDR3: ASSWDGREVAGELF

V: TRBV14
J: TRBJ2-7
CDR3: ASSRATGTGSYEQY

V: TRBV4-1
J: TRBJ1-2
CDR3: ASSHDRDYGYT

V: TRBV4-3
J: TRBJ2-3
CDR3: ASSQRAMPPTDTQY

V: TRBV5-4
J: TRBJ2-7
CDR3: ASSLTGGVEQY

V: TRBV6-5
J: TRBJ2-7
CDR3: ASSYALAEEQY

V: TRBV25-1
J: TRBJ2-4
CDR3: ASSDVGGKNIQY

V: TRBV9
J: TRBJ1-2
CDR3: ASSVAGEGGYT

V: TRBV5-1
J: TRBJ2-3
CDR3: ASSWTGATDTQY

V: TRBV1
J: TRBJ2-1
CDR3: TSSLPCINSVNEQF

V: TRBV9
J: TRBJ2-1
CDR3: ASSVFQGLGEGQNNEQF

V: TRBV6-1
J: TRBJ1-1
CDR3: ASSRQVDTEAF

V: TRBV11-1
J: TRBJ1-2
CDR3: ASSPWTGVHGYT

V: TRBV30
J: TRBJ2-7
CDR3: AWKDSYEQY

V: TRBV7-2
J: TRBJ2-5
CDR3: ASSRGGRETQY

V: TRBV6-1
J: TRBJ2-7
CDR3: ASRIPGLADYEQY

V: TRBV4-3
J: TRBJ2-5
CDR3: ASSQLGETQY

V: TRBV10-3
J: TRBJ2-7
CDR3: ATRGGPGSYEQY